These 14 T cell receptor beta chains were all obtained from the same sample, sequenced in a study of cytomegalovirus exposure and HLA in healthy donors. With 60 Vbeta and 13 Jbeta primers, the PCR was carried out. Repertoires were generated with immunoSEQ multiplex PCR, while TCRdb's copy carries only in-frame clones and drops some. The repertoire holds 35,000 to 40,000 clones, with just under 75% as singletons. The sample comprised PBMCs. The receptors here all came from a man aged 25-40 years in good health and CMV-seronegative.

The V and J genes are TRBV19 and TRBJ2-1; 8 bases match TRBD2. The CDR3 is 15 amino acids. CDR1 is LNHDA, CDR2 SQIVND, per germline (reference sequence). With 2 bases clipped from V and 4 bases from J, the junction kept 4 bases outside the gene matches. The CDR3 region has the DNA TGTGCCAGTAGTATAACAACTAGCGGATACAATGAGCAGTTCTTC. Translated: CASSITTSGYNEQFF.

This clone was seen a few times. The V call is TRBV6-5, the J call TRBJ2-5; D may be TRBD1 (6 bases). This CDR3 is 13 amino acids long. CDR1 and CDR2 (germline): MNHEY, SVGAGI. V shed 7 bases and J shed 4 bases, with 13 bases lying between them. The CDR3 protein is CASTPGQRETQYF. CDR3 in DNA: TGTGCCAGCACCCCCGGACAGCGAGAGACCCAGTACTTC.

The chain has TRBV19 and TRBJ2-1; TRBD1 is a possible D gene (6 bases). This CDR3 comprises 14 residues. With 4 bases removed from V and 6 bases from J, the gap between germline ends came to 13 bases. The germline V gene has CDR1 LNHDA and CDR2 SQIVND (reference sequence). The CDR3 bases are TGTGCCAGTAGTACCAATCCGACAGGCAATGAGCAGTTCTTC. This encodes CASSTNPTGNEQFF.

The chain joins TRBV9 to TRBJ2-7; D ambiguous. Germline V gene data show CDR1 as SGDLS and CDR2 as YYNGEE. Trimming cost V 2 bases and J 0 bases, with 9 bases left between them. The CDR3 contains 14 residues. In nucleotides, the CDR3 is TGTGCCAGCAGCGTTAATGTTATCTCCTACGAGCAGTACTTC. Its translation is CASSVNVISYEQYF.

This clone is a singleton in its sample. V usage is TRBV7-2 and J usage is TRBJ2-7, with 7 nucleotides matching TRBD2. The CDR3 is 14 residues long. The germline V gene encodes CDR1 SGHTA and CDR2 FQGNSA. With V trimmed by 3 bases and J by 1 base, 3 bases remained unmatched. CDR3 sequence reads: CASSFLAASYEQYF. CDR3 coding DNA: TGTGCCAGCAGCTTTCTAGCGGCATCCTACGAGCAGTACTTC.

This chain links TRBV5-1 with TRBJ2-3; 14 positions match TRBD2. In germline, CDR1 is SGHRS, CDR2 YFSETQ. V lost 4 bases to trimming and J lost 4 bases; unmatched junction nucleotides: 8. The CDR3 contains 17 residues. The CDR3: CASSQGTSGRIPDTQYF. For the CDR3, the DNA is TGCGCCAGCAGCCAGGGGACTAGCGGGAGAATCCCAGATACGCAGTATTTT.

The chain uses TRBV6-5 and TRBJ1-2; 8 nucleotides line up with TRBD1. V lost 6 bases to trimming and J lost 4 bases; unmatched junction nucleotides: 7. CDR3 size: 14 residues. Germline assignment: CDR1 MNHEY and CDR2 SVGAGI. CDR3 bases: TGTGCCAGCAGCTCTACCGGGACAGGCTATGGCTACACCTTC. Translated, it gives CASSSTGTGYGYTF.

The genes are TRBV5-1 and TRBJ2-2; 11 bases match TRBD2. The CDR3 is 16 residues long. CDR1 is SGHRS, CDR2 YFSETQ, per germline. After removal of 0 bases from V and 6 bases from J, the junction contained 4 bases not matched to a gene. The CDR3: CASSLALAGAAGELFF. The CDR3 DNA sequence: TGCGCCAGCAGCTTGGCACTAGCGGGAGCGGCCGGGGAGCTGTTTTTT.

The rearrangement joins TRBV9 to TRBJ2-2; TRBD2 matches 14 bases. CDR1 and CDR2 (germline): SGDLS, YYNGEE. Unmatched junction bases numbered 9, after V lost 7 bases and J lost 4 bases. The CDR3 is made up of 17 amino acids. CDR3 DNA: TGTGCCAGCTCATCCGGGACTAGCGGGAGACGCACCGGGGAGCTGTTTTTT. It specifies CASSSGTSGRRTGELFF.

The chain links TRBV7-9 to TRBJ2-5, with a tentative D call TRBD1 (5 bases). Looked up from germline, CDR1 is SEHNR and CDR2 is FQNEAQ (reference sequence). This CDR3 spans 16 amino acids. V was trimmed by 1 base and J by 4 bases, leaving 16 bases between them. In nucleotides, the CDR3 is TGTGCCAGCAGCTTAGAGGGGCCACGCTCCCGAGAGACCCAGTACTTC. Its translation: CASSLEGPRSRETQYF.

This clone was seen only a few times. The chain has TRBV7-7 and TRBJ2-3, with D tentatively TRBD1 (6 bases). Germline loops: CDR1 SSHAT, CDR2 FNYEAQ (reference sequence). The V gene lost 5 bases and the J gene lost 0 bases, with 6 bases spanning the gap. The CDR3 consists of 13 residues. CDR3 coding DNA: TGTGCCAGCAGCGGACAGAGCACAGATACGCAGTATTTT. This gives the protein CASSGQSTDTQYF.

The V call is TRBV7-4, the J call TRBJ1-1, with D tentatively TRBD1 (6 bases). CDR1 and CDR2 from the germline V gene are SGHVT and SQSDAQ. Trimming stripped 2 bases from V and 0 bases from J, with 22 bases between. This CDR3 contains 19 residues. The CDR3, as DNA: TGTGCCAGCAGCTTAAAAGACTTACGGGGGAGGGACATGAACACTGAAGCTTTCTTT. As protein: CASSLKDLRGRDMNTEAFF. The entire variable domain, with the rest obtained from reference TRBV7-4 and TRBJ1-1, is as follows: GAGVSQSPRYKVAKRGRDVALRCDSISGHVTLYWYRQTLGQGSEVLTYSQSDAQRDKSGRPSGRFSAERPERSVSTLKIQRTEQGDSAVYLCASSLKDLRGRDMNTEAFFGQGTRLTVV.

This clone came up once. The rearrangement joins TRBV10-2 to TRBJ1-3; 7 bases are a match to TRBD1. Trimming took 4 bases from V and 1 from J; bases not matched to a gene: 1. The CDR3 loop spans 14 amino acids. Germline-derived CDR1 and CDR2 are WSHSY and SAAADI. CDR3 in amino acids: CASSATGSGNTIYF. The CDR3 DNA follows: TGCGCCAGCAGTGCGACAGGGTCTGGAAACACCATATATTTT.

The chain is built from TRBV6-1 and TRBJ1-3; D unresolved. CDR3 size: 12 residues. With 8 bases removed from V and 4 bases from J, the gap between germline ends came to 9 bases. From germline, CDR1 is MNHNS and CDR2 SASEGT. The CDR3 region is CASGRVGNTIYF. CDR3 bases: TGTGCCAGCGGTAGAGTGGGAAACACCATATATTTT.